Below, one T cell receptor beta chain is given with its context. What it binds is unknown. The data derive from a study of T cell responses to AZD1222 COVID-19 vaccine. Findings and limits, study-wide: White British ancestry dominated among donors, who included more females, and clonal diversity was possibly underestimated.

Assay: immunoSEQ multiplex PCR; the TCRdb copy retains only in-frame clones and omits some. The sample has 200,000 or so clones; approximately 94% are singletons. With 3 bases removed from V and 6 bases from J, the gap between germline ends came to 11 bases. There are 14 residues in the CDR3. Germline CDR1 MNHEY, CDR2 SMNVEV (reference sequence). The chain employs TRBV27 and TRBJ1-4; D gene uncertain. The sequence was obtained from an adult in good health. This material consisted of peripheral blood, taken on day 0 of AZD1222 vaccination. Written as DNA, the CDR3 is TGTGCCAGCAGTTTCGAGGCCTCCCATGAAAAACTGTTTTTT. This gives the protein CASSFEASHEKLFF.